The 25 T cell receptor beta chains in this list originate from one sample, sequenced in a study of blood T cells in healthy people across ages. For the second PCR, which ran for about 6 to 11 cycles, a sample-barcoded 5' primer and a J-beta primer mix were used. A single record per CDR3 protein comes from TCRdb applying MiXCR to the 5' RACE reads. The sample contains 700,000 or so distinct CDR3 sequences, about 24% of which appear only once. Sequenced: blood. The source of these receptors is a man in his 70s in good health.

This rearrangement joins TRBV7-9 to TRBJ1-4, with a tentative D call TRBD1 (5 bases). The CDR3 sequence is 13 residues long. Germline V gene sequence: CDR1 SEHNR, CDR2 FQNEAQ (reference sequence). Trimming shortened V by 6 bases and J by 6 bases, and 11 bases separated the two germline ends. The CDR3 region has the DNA TGTGCCAGCAGACCTGACAGCGATGAAAAACTGTTTTTT. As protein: CASRPDSDEKLFF. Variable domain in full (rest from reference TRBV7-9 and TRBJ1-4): DTGVSQNPRHKITKRGQNVTFRCDPISEHNRLYWYRQTLGQGPEFLTYFQNEAQLEKSRLLSDRFSAERPKGSFSTLEIQRTEQGDSAMYLCASRPDSDEKLFFGSGTQLSVL.

CDR3 nucleotide sequence: TGTGCCAGCACTCCCGGGGGGGGTCTCAATGAGCAGTTCTTC. It codes for CASTPGGGLNEQFF. The rearrangement uses TRBV6-5 and TRBJ2-1, with TRBD2 matching over 8 bases. Per the germline V gene, CDR1 is MNHEY and CDR2 is SVGAGI. The CDR3 runs 14 residues. V was pared by 7 bases and J by 6 bases, with 8 bases of the junction left unmatched.

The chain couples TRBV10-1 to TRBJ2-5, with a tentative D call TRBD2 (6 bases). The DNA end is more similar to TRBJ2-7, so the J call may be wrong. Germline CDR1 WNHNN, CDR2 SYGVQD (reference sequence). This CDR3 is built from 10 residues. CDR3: CARGLLEQYF. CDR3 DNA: TGCGCCAGGGGACTCCTCGAGCAGTACTTC.

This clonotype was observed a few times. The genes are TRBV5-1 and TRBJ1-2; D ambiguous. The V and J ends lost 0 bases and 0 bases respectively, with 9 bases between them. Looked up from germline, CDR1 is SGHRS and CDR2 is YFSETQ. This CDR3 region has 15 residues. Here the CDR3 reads CASSLVAGANYGYTF. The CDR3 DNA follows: TGCGCCAGCAGCTTGGTGGCGGGAGCTAACTATGGCTACACCTTC.

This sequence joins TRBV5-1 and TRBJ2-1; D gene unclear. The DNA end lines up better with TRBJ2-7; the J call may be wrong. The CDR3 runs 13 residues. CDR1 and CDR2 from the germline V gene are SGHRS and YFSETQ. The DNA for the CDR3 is TGCGCCAGCAGCTTGGCCATGGCCTACGAGCAGTACTTC. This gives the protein CASSLAMAYEQYF.

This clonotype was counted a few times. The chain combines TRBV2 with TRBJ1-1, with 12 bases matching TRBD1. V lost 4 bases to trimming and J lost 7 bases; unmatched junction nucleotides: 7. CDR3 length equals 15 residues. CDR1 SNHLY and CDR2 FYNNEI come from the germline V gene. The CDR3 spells CASSATGTGGIEAFF. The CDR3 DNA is TGTGCCAGCAGTGCCACCGGGACAGGGGGCATTGAAGCTTTCTTT.

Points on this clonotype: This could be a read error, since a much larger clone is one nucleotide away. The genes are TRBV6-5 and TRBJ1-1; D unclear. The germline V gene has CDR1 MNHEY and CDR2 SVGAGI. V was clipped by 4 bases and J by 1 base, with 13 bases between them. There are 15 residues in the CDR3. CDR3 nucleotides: TGTGCCAGCAGTTGCGGCGGCAGTCAGAACACTGAAGCTTTCTTT. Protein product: CASSCGGSQNTEAFF.

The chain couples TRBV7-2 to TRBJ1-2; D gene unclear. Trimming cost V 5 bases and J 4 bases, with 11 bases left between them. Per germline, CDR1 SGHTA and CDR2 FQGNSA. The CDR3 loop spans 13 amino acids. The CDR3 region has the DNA TGTGCCAGCAGCCAGGACGGATTCTATGGCTACACCTTC. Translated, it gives CASSQDGFYGYTF.

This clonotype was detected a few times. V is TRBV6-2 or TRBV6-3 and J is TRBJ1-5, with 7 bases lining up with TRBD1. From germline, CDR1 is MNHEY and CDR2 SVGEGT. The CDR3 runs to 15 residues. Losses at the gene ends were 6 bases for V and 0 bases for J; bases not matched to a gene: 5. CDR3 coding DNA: TGTGCCAGCAGGAATGACAGGGCTAGCAATCAGCCCCAGCATTTT. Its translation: CASRNDRASNQPQHF.

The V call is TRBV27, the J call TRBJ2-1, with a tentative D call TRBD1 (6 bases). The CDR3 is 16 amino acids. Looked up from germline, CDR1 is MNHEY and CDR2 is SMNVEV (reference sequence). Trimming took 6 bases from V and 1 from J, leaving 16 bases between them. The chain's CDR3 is CASRPPGAKSYNEQFF. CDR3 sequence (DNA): TGTGCCAGCAGGCCCCCAGGGGCTAAGTCCTACAATGAGCAGTTCTTC.

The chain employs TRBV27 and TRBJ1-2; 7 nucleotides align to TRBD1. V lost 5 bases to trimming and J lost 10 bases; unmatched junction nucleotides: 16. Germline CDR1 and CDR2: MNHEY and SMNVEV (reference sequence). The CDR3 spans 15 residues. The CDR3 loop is CASSPNTGERKNYTF. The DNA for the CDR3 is TGTGCCAGCAGTCCAAATACAGGGGAGAGGAAAAACTACACCTTC.

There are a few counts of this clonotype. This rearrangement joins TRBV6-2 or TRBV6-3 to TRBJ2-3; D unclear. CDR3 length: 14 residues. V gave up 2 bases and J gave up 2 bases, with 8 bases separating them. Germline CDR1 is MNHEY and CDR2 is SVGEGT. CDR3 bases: TGTGCCAGCAGTTACCCCCTAAACACAGATACGCAGTATTTT. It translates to CASSYPLNTDTQYF.

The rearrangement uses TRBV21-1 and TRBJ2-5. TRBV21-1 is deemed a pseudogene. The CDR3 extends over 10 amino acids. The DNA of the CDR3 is TGTGCCAGCAGCAAAGATCCTAAGAAATTC. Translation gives CASSKDPKKF.

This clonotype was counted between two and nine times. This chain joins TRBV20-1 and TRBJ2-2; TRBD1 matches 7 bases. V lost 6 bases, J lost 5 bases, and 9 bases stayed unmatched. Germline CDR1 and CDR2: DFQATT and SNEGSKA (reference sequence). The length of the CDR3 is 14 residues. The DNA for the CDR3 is TGCAGTGCCGGACAGACAGGGCAGACCGGGGAGCTGTTTTTT. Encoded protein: CSAGQTGQTGELFF.

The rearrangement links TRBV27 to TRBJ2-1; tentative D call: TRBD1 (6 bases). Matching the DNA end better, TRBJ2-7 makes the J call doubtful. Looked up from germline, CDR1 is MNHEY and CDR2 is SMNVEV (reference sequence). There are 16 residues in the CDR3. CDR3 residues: CASSLSLRGSSYEQYF. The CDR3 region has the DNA TGTGCCAGCAGTTTATCGCTCAGGGGTTCATCCTACGAGCAGTACTTC.

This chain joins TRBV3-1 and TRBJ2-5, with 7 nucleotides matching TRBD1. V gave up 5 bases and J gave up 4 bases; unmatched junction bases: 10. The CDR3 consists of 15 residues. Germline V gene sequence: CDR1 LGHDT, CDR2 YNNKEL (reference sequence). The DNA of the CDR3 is TGTGCCAGCAGCTTCGGGACAGAGGAAGGAGAGACCCAGTACTTC. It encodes CASSFGTEEGETQYF.

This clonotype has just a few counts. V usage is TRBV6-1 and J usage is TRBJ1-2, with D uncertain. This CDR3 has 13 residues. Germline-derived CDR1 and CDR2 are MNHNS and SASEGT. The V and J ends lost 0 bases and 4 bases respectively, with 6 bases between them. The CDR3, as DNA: TGTGCCAGCAGTGAAGCAGCAGGCTATGGCTACACCTTC. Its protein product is CASSEAAGYGYTF.

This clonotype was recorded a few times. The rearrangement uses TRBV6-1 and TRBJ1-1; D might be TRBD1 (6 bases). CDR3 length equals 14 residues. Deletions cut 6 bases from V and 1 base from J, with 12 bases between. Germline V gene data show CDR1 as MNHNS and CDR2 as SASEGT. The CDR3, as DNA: TGTGCCAGCAGATTAAACAGGGAGAACACTGAAGCTTTCTTT. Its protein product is CASRLNRENTEAFF.

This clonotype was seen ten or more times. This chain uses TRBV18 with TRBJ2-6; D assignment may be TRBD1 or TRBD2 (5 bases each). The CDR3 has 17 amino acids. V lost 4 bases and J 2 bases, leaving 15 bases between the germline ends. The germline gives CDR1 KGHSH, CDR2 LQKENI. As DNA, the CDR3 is TGTGCCAGCTCACAACGACAGTCCGGGGCTGGGGCCAACGTCCTGACTTTC. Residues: CASSQRQSGAGANVLTF.

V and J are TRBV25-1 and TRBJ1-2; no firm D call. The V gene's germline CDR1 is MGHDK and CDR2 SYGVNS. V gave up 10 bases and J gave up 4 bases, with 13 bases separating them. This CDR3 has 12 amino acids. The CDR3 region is CATRRVGYGYTF. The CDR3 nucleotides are TGTGCCACCAGAAGGGTAGGCTATGGCTACACCTTC.

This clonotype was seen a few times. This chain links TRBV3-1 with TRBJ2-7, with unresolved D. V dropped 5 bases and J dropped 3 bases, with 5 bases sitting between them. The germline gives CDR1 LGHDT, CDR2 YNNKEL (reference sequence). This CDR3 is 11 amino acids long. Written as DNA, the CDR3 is TGTGCCAGCAGCGCCGGCTACGAGCAGTACGTC. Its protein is CASSAGYEQYV.

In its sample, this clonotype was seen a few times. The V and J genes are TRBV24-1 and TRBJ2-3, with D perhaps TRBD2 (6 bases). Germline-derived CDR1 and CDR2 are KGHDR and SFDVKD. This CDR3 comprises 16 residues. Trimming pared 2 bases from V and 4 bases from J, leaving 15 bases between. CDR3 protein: CATSDWDSQGPDTQYF. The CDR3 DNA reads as TGTGCCACCAGTGATTGGGACTCCCAGGGTCCAGATACGCAGTATTTT.

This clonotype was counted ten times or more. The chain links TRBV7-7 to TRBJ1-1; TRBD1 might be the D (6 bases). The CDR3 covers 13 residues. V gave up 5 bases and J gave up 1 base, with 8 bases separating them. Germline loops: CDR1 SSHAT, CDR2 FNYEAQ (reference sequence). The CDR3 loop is CASSQDRNTEAFF. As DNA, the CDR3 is TGTGCCAGCAGCCAGGACAGGAACACTGAAGCTTTCTTT. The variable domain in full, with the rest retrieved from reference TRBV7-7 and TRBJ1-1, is GAGVSQSPRYKVTKRGQDVTLRCDPISSHATLYWYQQALGQGPEFLTYFNYEAQPDKSGLPSDRFSAERPEGSISTLTIQRTEQRDSAMYRCASSQDRNTEAFFGQGTRLTVV.

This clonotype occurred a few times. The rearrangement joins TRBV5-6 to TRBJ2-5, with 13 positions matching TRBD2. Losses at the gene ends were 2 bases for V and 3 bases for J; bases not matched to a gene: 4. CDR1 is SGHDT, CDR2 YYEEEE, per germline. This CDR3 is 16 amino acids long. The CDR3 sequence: CASSFIGTSGKETQYF. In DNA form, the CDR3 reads TGTGCCAGCAGCTTTATAGGGACTAGCGGGAAAGAGACCCAGTACTTC.

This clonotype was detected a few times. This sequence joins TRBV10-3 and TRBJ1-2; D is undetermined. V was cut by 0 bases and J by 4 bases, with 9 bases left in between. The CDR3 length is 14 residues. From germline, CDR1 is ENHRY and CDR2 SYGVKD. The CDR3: CAISESTIGYGYTF. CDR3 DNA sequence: TGTGCCATCAGTGAGTCGACAATAGGCTATGGCTACACCTTC.